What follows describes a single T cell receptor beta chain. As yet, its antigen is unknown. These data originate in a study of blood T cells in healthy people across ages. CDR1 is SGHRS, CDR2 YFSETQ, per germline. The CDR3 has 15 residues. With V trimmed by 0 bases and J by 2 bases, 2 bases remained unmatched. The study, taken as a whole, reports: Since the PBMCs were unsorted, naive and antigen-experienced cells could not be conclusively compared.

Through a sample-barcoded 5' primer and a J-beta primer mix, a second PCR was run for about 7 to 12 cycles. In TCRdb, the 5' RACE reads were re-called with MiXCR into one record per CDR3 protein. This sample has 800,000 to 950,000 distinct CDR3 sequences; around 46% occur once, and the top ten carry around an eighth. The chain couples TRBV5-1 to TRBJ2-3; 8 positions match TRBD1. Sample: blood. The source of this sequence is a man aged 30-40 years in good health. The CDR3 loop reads CASSLEGQDTDTQYF. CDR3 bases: TGCGCCAGCAGCTTGGAGGGACAGGACACAGATACGCAGTATTTT.